This T cell receptor beta chain is from a study of cytomegalovirus exposure and HLA in healthy donors. This clone appeared a single time. In the PCR, 60 Vbeta and 13 Jbeta primers were used. TCRdb's copy holds only in-frame clones and misses some; the assay was immunoSEQ multiplex PCR. The table has around 120,000 clones, 80% seen once. CDR1 MNHEY and CDR2 SVGAGI come from the germline V gene. V gave up 2 bases and J gave up 4 bases, with 8 bases separating them. The CDR3 contains 13 residues. Source material: PBMCs. The chain uses TRBV6-5 and TRBJ1-1; D is ambiguous. This sequence originates from a female donor in good health and CMV-seropositive. The CDR3, as DNA: TGTGCCAGCAGTTACGCCGAGGGCACTGAAGCTTTCTTT. Translation: CASSYAEGTEAFF.